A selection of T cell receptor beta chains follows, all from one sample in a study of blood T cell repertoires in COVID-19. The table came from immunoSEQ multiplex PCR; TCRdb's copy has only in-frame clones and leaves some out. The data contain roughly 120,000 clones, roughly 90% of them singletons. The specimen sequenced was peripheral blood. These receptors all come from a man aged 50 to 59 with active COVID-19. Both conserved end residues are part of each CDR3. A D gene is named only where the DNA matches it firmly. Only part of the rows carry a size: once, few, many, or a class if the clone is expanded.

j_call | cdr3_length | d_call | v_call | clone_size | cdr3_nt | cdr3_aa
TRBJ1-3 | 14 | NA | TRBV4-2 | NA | TGTGCCAGCAGCCTACAGGGATTAGGAAACACCATATATTTT | CASSLQGLGNTIYF
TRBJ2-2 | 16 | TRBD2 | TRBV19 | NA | TGTGCCAGTAGTAGGATGGCGGGAGGGGGCACCGGGGAGCTGTTTTTT | CASSRMAGGGTGELFF
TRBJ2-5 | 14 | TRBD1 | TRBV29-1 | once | TGCAGCGTTGAAGTGACAGGGGGTCGTCCGACCCAGTACTTC | CSVEVTGGRPTQYF
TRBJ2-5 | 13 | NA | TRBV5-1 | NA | TGCGCCAGCCGAGTCTCTGGGGCAGAGACCCAGTACTTC | CASRVSGAETQYF
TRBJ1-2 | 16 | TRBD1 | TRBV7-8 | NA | TGTGCCAGCAGCCAACCGTTTTCCAACCAGGGGGACGGCTACACCTTC | CASSQPFSNQGDGYTF
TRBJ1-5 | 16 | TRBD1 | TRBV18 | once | TGTGCCAGCTCACCTGGGACAGGCGATAGCAATCAGCCCCAGCATTTT | CASSPGTGDSNQPQHF
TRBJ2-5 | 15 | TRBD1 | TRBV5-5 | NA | TGTGCCAGCAGCTTTACAGGGGGACCTCAAAAGACCCAGTACTTC | CASSFTGGPQKTQYF
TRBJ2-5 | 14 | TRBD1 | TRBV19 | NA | TGTGCCAGTAGTCCAGGGGGCGCGGGGGAGACCCAGTACTTC | CASSPGGAGETQYF
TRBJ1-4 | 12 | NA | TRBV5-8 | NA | TGTGCCAGCAAGGGGGGGGCTGAAAAACTGTTTTTT | CASKGGAEKLFF
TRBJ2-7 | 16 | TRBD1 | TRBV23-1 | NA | TGCGCCAGCAGTTCTCTCCGGGACAGGCGTACCTACGAGCAGTACTTC | CASSSLRDRRTYEQYF
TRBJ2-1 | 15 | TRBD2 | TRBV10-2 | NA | TGCGCCAGCAGTGTAGCGGGAGTTTGGAGCAATGAGCAGTTCTTC | CASSVAGVWSNEQFF
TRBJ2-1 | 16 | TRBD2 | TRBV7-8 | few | TGTGCCAGCAGCTTAGTCCTCCGCGGGAGAGGGGATGAGCAGTTCTTC | CASSLVLRGRGDEQFF
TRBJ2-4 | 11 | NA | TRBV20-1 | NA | TGCAGTGGAACAGACAAAAACATTCAGTACTTC | CSGTDKNIQYF
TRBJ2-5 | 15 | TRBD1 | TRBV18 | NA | TGTGCCAGCTCACACGGACAGGGTGCAGAAGAGACCCAGTACTTC | CASSHGQGAEETQYF
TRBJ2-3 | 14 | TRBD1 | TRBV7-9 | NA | TGTGCCAGCAGCTTAGACAGGGGAGCAGATACGCAGTATTTT | CASSLDRGADTQYF
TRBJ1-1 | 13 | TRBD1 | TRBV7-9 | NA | TGTGCCAGCAGCCCGAGGGACAGTACTGAAGCTTTCTTT | CASSPRDSTEAFF
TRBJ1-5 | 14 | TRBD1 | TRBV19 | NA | TGTGCCAGTAGTGGGACAGTTGGCAATCAGCCCCAGCATTTT | CASSGTVGNQPQHF
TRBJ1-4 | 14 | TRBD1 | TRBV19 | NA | TGTGCCAGTAGTATGGTTCGGGACAGGGAGGTTTTGTTTTTT | CASSMVRDREVLFF
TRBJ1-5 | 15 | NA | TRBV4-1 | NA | TGCGCCAGCAGCCGCAGGGGAGACGACAATCAGCCCCAGCATTTT | CASSRRGDDNQPQHF
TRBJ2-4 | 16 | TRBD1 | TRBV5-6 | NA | TGTGCCAGCAGAAAAACAGGGGTTGGGGCCAAAAACATTCAGTACTTC | CASRKTGVGAKNIQYF
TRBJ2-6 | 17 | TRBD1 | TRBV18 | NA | TGTGCCAGCTCATCGGGACAGGGGAGGGTTGGGGCCAACGTCCTGACTTTC | CASSSGQGRVGANVLTF
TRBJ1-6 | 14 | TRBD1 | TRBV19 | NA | TGTGCCAGTTCCCCCGGACAGGGGGCTGGACCCCTCCACTTT | CASSPGQGAGPLHF
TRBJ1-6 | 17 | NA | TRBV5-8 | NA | TGTGCCAGCAGCTTGGAGCCAGGGGTTCGACGTAATTCACCCCTCCACTTT | CASSLEPGVRRNSPLHF
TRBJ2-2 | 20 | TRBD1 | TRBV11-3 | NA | TGTGCCAGCAGCTCTGTTTTCCTAGGACAGGGCAACTCGAACACCGGGGAGCTGTTTTTT | CASSSVFLGQGNSNTGELFF
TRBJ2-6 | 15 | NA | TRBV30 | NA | TGTGCCTGGAGTGCCACAGCCTCTGGGGCCAACGTCCTGACTTTC | CAWSATASGANVLTF
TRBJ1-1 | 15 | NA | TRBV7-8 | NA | TGTGCCAGCAGCCGTACGTCGGGGTCGAGGACTGAAGCTTTCTTT | CASSRTSGSRTEAFF
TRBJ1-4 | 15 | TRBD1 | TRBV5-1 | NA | TGCGCCAGCAGCCCGGGACAGATAGATAATGAAAAACTGTTTTTT | CASSPGQIDNEKLFF